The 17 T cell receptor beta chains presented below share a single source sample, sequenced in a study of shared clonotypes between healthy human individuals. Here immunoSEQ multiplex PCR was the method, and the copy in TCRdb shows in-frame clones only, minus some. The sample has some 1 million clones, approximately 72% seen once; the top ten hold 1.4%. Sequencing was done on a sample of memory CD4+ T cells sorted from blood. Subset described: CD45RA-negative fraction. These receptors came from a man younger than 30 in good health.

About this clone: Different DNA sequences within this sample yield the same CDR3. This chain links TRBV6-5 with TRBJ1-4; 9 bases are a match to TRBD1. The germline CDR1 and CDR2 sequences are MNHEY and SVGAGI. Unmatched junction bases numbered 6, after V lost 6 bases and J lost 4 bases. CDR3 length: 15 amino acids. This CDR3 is CASRSTGGNNEKLFF. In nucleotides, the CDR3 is TGTGCCAGCAGATCGACAGGGGGAAATAATGAAAAACTGTTTTTT.

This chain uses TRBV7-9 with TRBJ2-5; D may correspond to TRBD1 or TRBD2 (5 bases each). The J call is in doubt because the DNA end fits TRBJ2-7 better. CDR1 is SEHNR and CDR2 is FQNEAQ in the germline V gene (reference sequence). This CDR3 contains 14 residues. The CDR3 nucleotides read TGTGCCAGCAGCCGGGACCCCAGCTCCTACGAGCAGTACTTC. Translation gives CASSRDPSSYEQYF.

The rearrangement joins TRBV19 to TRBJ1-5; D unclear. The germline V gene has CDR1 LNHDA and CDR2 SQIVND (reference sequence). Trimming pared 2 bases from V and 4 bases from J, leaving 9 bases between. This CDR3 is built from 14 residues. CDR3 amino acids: CASSIQTTNQPQHF. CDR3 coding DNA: TGTGCCAGTAGTATACAGACAACAAATCAGCCCCAGCATTTT.

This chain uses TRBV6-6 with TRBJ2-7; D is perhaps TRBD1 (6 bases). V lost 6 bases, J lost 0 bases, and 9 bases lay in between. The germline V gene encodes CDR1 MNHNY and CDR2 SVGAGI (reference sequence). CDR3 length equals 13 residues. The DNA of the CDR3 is TGTGCCAGCAGCACAGGGCACTCCTACGAGCAGTACTTC. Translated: CASSTGHSYEQYF.

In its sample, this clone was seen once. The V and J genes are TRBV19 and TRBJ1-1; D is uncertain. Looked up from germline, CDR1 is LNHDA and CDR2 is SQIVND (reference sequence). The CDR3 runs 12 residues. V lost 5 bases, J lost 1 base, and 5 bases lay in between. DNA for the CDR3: TGTGCCAGTAGTCTCCGGAACACTGAAGCTTTCTTT. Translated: CASSLRNTEAFF.

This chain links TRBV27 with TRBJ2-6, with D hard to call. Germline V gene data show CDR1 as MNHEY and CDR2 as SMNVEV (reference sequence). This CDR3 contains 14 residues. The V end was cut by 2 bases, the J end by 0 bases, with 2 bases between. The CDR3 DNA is TGTGCCAGCAGTTTAGACTCTGGGGCCAACGTCCTGACTTTC. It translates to CASSLDSGANVLTF.

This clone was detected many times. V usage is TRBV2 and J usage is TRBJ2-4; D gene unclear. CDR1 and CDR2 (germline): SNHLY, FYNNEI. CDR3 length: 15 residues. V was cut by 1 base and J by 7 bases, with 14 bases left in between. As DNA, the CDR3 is TGTGCCAGCAGTGAAGGAGGCGCCTTTTCGAACATTCAGTACTTC. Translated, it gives CASSEGGAFSNIQYF.

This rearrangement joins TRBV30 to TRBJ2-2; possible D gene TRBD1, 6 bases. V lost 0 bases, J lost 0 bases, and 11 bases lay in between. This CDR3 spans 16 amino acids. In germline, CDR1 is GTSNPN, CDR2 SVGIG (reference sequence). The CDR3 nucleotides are TGTGCCTGGAGTGTACAGGGAAACGCGAACACCGGGGAGCTGTTTTTT. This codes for CAWSVQGNANTGELFF. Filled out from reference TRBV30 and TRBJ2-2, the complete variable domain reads SQTIHQWPATLVQPVGSPLSLECTVEGTSNPNLYWYRQAAGRGLQLLFYSVGIGQISSEVPQNLSASRPQDRQFILSSKKLLLSDSGFYLCAWSVQGNANTGELFFGEGSRLTVL.

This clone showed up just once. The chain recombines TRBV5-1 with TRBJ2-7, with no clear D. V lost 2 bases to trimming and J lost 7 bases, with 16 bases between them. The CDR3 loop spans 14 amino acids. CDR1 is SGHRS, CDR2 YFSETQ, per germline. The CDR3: CASSLQTGSREQYF. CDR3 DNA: TGCGCCAGCAGCTTACAGACTGGGTCGCGGGAGCAGTACTTC.

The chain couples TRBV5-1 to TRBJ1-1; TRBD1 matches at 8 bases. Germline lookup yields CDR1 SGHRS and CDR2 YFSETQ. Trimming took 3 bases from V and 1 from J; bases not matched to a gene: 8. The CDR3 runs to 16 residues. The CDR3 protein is CASSSAGGAKNTEAFF. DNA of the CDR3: TGCGCCAGCAGCTCCGCAGGGGGCGCAAAGAACACTGAAGCTTTCTTT.

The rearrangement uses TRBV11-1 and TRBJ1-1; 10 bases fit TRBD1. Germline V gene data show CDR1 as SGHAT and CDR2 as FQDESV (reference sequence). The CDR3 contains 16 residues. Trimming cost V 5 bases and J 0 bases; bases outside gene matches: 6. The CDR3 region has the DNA TGTGCCAGCAGCATCTTCGGGACAGGGGTGAACACTGAAGCTTTCTTT. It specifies CASSIFGTGVNTEAFF.

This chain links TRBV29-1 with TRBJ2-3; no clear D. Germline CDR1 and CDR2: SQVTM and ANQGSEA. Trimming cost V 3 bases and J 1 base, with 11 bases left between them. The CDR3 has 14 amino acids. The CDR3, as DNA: TGCAGCGTTGATCCCGGAACCCGCACAGATACGCAGTATTTT. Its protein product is CSVDPGTRTDTQYF.

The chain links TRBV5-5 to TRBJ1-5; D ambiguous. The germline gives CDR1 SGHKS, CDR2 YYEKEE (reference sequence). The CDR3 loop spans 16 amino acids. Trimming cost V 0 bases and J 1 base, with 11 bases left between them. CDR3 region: CASSLAQATSNQPQHF. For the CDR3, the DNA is TGTGCCAGCAGCTTGGCCCAGGCGACCAGCAATCAGCCCCAGCATTTT. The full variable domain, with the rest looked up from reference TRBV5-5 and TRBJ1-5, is DAGVTQSPTHLIKTRGQQVTLRCSPISGHKSVSWYQQVLGQGPQFIFQYYEKEERGRGNFPDRFSARQFPNYSSELNVNALLLGDSALYLCASSLAQATSNQPQHFGDGTRLSIL.

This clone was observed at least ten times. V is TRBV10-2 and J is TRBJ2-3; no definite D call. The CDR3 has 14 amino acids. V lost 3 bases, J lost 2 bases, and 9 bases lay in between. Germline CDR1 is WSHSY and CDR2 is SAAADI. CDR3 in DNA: TGCGCCAGCAGTGATCGCACCCTCACAGATACGCAGTATTTT. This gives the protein CASSDRTLTDTQYF.

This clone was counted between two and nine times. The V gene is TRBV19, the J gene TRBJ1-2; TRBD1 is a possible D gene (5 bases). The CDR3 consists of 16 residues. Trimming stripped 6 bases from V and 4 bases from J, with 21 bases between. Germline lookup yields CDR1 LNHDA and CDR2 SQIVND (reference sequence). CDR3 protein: CASSPSLPDRRYGYTF. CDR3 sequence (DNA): TGTGCCAGTAGCCCTTCTCTCCCCGACAGACGCTATGGCTACACCTTC.

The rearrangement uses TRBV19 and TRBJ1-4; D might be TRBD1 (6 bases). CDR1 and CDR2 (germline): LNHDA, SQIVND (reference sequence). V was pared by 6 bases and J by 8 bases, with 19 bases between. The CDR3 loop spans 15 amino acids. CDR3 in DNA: TGTGCCAGTAGCCCTCCGGGGGGGAGGGGGGAAAAACTGTTTTTT. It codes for CASSPPGGRGEKLFF.

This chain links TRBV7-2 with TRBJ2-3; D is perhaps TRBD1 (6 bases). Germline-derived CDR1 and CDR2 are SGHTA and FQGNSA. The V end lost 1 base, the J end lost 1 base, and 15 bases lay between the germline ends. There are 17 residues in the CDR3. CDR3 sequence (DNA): TGTGCCAGCAGCTTAGTTCAGGGGCGATGGGGCACAGATACGCAGTATTTT. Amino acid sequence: CASSLVQGRWGTDTQYF.